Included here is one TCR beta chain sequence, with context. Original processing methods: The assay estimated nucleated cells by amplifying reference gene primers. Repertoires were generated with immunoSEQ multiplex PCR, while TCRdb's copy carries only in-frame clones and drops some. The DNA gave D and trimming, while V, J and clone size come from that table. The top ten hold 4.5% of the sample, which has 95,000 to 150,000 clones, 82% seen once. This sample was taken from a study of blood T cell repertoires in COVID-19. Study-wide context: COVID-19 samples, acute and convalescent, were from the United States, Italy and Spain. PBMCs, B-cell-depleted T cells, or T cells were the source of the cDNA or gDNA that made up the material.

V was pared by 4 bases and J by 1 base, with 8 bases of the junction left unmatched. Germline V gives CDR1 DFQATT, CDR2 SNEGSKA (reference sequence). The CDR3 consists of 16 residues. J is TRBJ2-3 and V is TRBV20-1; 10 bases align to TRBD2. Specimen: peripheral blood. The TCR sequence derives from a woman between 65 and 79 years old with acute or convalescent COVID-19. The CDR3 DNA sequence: TGCAGTGCTATTGATAGCGGGGGGATTCGCACAGATACGCAGTATTTT. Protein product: CSAIDSGGIRTDTQYF.